What follows describes a single T cell receptor (beta chain). Its antigen target is currently unknown. Base quality data are lacking; no much larger clone is found one base away. The immunoSEQ Assay, a bias-controlled multiplex PCR, was used to amplify TCRbeta CDR3 regions from genomic DNA. For the original study's pipeline: Nucleated cell counts per sample were estimated from amplification of reference gene primers within the assay. To quantify the absolute abundance of each unique TCRbeta CDR3 rearrangement, sequence reads were collapsed and filtered. For each sample, productive Simpson clonality was calculated as the square root of Simpson's diversity index over productive rearrangements. The table was pulled from immuneACCESS by TCRdb, which kept in-frame rearrangements only. Such tables lose some clones; where checked, under half of the loss comes from unresolved V genes, and the rest has no known cause. V and J calls and clone size are given by that table; D and trimming were obtained from the DNA. A total of nearly 350,000 clones appear in this sample, more than 75% of them only once. The top ten constitute about 6.3% of the sample.

The data belong to a study of blood T cell repertoires in COVID-19 (dated by TCRdb to the early 2020s). Background for the entire study: Collaborator samples came from the United States, Italy and Spain and covered acute and convalescent phases of COVID-19. Where available, HLA class I and class II types were taken from metadata supplied by the sample provider and were not determined by assay-based typing. Sample metadata almost always included a de-identified subject ID, COVID-19 status, age in years and sex. Deeply sampled blood TCRbeta repertoires from subjects exposed to, actively infected with, or recovered from COVID-19 were included in the dataset. The prospective study material was composed of cDNA or gDNA derived from T cells, B-cell-depleted T cells, or PBMCs. The repertoires were made available in a free public database intended to serve as a resource for research on the immune response to SARS-CoV-2. Samples came from the ongoing ImmuneRACE study (first 160 participants) plus 1,254 subjects from 6 global collaborators.

Including the terminal cysteine and phenylalanine, the CDR3 comprises 15 residues. CDR3 DNA is the only sequence kept; it has 45 bases, read in frame from the first base. A distance of 21 bases separates the germline ends of V and J, which lose 4 bases and 7 bases respectively. The germline V gene yields SGDLS for CDR1 and YYNGEE for CDR2. One collaborating source in Seattle enrolled patients while the patients were actively infected and followed the patients over time throughout the course of disease. Whole blood was collected in K2EDTA tubes by collaborating institutions according to the institutions' own protocols. Collaborator samples were shipped for TCRbeta analysis as frozen whole blood, isolated PBMCs, or DNA extracted from either sample type. General study outcomes and caveats: Clinical and demographic metadata were provided uncurated, with the amount varying by source and participant.

The sequence came from a woman between 50 and 59 years old with COVID-19, enrolled during active disease. The source material was peripheral blood. The rearrangement joined TRBV9 to TRBJ2-7; tentative D gene TRBD1, with 6 bases matching. The DNA sequence reads TGTGCCAGCAGCACCAAAAAGGACAGTTCGGGAGAGCAGTACTTC. Protein translation: CASSTKKDSSGEQYF.